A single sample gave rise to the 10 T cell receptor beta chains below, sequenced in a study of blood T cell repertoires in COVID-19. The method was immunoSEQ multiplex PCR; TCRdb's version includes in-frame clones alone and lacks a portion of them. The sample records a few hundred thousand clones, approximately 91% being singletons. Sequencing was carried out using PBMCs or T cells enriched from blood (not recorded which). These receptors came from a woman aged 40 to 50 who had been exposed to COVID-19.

The CDR3 region has the DNA TGTGCCACCAGCAGAGACCGGACAGGGAACTATGGCTACACCTTC. Translation gives CATSRDRTGNYGYTF. The rearrangement uses TRBV15 and TRBJ1-2; 8 nucleotides agree with TRBD1. V lost 0 bases, J lost 2 bases, and 2 bases stayed unmatched. CDR1 is LNHNV and CDR2 is YYDKDF in the germline V gene (reference sequence). The CDR3 contains 15 residues.

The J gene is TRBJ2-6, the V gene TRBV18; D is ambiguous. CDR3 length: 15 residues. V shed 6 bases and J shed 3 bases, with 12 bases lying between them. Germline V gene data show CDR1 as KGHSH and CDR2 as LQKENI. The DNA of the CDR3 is TGTGCCAGCTCGCCCCTGGCAATTGGGGCCAACGTCCTGACTTTC. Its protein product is CASSPLAIGANVLTF. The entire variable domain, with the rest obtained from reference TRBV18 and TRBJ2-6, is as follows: NAGVMQNPRHLVRRRGQEARLRCSPMKGHSHVYWYRQLPEEGLKFMVYLQKENIIDESGMPKERFSAEFPKEGPSILRIQQVVRGDSAAYFCASSPLAIGANVLTFGAGSRLTVL.

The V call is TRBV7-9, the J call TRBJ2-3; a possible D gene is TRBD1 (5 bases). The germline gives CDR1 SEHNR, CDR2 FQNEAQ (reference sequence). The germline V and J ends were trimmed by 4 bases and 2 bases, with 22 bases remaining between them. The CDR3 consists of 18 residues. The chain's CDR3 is CASSSRMWGQAFTDTQYF. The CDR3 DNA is TGTGCCAGCAGCTCCCGCATGTGGGGCCAAGCTTTCACAGATACGCAGTATTTT.

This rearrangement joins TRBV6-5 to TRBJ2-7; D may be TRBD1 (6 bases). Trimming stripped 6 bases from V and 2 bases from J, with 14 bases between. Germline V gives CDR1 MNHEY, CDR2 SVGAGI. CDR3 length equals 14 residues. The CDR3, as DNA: TGTGCCAGCAGCCCCTCCGGGACAACCTACGAGCAGTACTTC. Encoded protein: CASSPSGTTYEQYF.

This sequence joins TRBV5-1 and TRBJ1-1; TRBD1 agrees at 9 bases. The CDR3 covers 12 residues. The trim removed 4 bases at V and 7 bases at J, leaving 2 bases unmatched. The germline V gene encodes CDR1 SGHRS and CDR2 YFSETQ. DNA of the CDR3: TGCGCCAGCAGCGGACAGGGGCATGAAGCTTTCTTT. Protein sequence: CASSGQGHEAFF.

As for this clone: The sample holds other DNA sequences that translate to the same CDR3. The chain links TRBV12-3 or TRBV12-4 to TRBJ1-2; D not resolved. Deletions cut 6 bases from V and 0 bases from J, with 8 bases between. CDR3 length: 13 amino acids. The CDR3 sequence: CASSTGPNYGYTF. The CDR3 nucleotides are TGTGCCAGCAGCACCGGTCCTAACTATGGCTACACCTTC.

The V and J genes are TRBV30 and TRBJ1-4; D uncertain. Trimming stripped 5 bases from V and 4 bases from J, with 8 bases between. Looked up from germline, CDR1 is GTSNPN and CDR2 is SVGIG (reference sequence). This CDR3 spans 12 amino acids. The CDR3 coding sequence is TGTGCCTGGGGGCAGGATAATGAAAAACTGTTTTTT. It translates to CAWGQDNEKLFF.

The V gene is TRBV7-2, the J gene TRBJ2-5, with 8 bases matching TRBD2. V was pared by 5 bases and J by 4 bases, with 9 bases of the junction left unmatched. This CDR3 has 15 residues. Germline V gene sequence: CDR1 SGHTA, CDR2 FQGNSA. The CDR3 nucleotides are TGTGCCAGCAGCGCCGGGACTAGTCTCCCAGAGACCCAGTACTTC. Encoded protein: CASSAGTSLPETQYF.

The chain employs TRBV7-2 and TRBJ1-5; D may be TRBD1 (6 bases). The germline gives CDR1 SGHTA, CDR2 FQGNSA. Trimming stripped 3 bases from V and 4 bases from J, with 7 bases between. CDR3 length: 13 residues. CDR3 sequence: CASSLGTNQPQHF. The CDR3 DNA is TGTGCCAGCAGCTTGGGGACAAATCAGCCCCAGCATTTT.

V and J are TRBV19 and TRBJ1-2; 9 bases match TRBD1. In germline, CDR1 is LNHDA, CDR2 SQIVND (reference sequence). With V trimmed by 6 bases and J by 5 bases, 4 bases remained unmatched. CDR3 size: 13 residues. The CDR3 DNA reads TGTGCCAGTAGGAAACAGGGGGCTTATGGCTACACCTTC. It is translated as CASRKQGAYGYTF. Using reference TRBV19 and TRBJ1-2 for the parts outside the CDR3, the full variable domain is DGGITQSPKYLFRKEGQNVTLSCEQNLNHDAMYWYRQDPGQGLRLIYYSQIVNDFQKGDIAEGYSVSREKKESFPLTVTSAQKNPTAFYLCASRKQGAYGYTFGSGTRLTVV.